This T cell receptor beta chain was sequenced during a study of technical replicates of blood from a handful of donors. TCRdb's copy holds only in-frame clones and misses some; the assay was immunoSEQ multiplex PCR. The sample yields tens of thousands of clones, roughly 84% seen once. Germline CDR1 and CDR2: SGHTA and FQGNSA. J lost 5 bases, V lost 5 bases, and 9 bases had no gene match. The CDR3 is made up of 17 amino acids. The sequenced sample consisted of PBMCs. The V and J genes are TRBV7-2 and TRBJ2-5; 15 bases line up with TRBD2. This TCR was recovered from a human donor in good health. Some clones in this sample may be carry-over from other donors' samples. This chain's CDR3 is CASSLGLAGGRRETQYF. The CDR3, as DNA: TGTGCCAGCAGCCTAGGACTAGCGGGGGGGCGGCGGGAGACCCAGTACTTC.